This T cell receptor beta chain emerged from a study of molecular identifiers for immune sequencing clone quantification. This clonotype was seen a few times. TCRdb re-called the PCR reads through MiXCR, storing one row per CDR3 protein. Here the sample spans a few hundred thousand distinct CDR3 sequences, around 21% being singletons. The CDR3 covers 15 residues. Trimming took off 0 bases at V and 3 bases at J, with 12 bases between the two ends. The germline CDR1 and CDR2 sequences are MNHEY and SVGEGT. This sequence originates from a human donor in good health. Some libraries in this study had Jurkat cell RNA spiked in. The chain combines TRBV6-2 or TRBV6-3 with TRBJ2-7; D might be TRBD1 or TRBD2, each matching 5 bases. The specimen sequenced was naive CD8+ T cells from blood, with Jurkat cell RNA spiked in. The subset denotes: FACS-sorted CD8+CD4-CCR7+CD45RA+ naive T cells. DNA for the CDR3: TGTGCCAGCAGTTACTCGAGTCCAGGGAGCTACGAGCAGTACTTC. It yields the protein CASSYSSPGSYEQYF.